This T cell receptor (beta chain) came from a study of persistence of HIV-infected CD4 T cells. Study background: Isolated cells were CMV- and HIV-1 Gag-responding CD4+ T cells. Study-wide results and limits: Antigen-responding cells were enriched for degenerate expanded CDR3beta sequences.

A word on this clone: Its antigen is unidentified.

CDR1 and CDR2 from the germline V gene are DFQATT and SNEGSKA (reference sequence). The length of the CDR3 is 12 residues. The V and J ends lost 3 bases and 5 bases respectively, with 10 bases between them. Sequencing used immunoSEQ version 4 in survey mode. Only in-frame clones appear in the TCRdb table, and some are missing; sequencing was by immunoSEQ multiplex PCR. This sample has tens of thousands of clones, with more than 70% found just once. The stimulus was lysate of CMV-infected fibroblasts, approximately 9.7 ug/mL. CD40L-negative CD69-negative CD45RO-high memory CD4+ T cells were sorted as populations depleted of antigen-responding cells.

The chain uses TRBV20-1 and TRBJ1-1; D gene unclear. The specimen was CD4+ T cells sorted from PBMCs after approximately 18-hour stimulation, collected from a patient who received antiretroviral therapy. The TCR was taken from an adult man with HIV who was CMV-seropositive. The DNA of the CDR3 is TGCAGTGCTAGTTACGGGAGTACTGAAGCTTTCTTT. The encoded protein is CSASYGSTEAFF.